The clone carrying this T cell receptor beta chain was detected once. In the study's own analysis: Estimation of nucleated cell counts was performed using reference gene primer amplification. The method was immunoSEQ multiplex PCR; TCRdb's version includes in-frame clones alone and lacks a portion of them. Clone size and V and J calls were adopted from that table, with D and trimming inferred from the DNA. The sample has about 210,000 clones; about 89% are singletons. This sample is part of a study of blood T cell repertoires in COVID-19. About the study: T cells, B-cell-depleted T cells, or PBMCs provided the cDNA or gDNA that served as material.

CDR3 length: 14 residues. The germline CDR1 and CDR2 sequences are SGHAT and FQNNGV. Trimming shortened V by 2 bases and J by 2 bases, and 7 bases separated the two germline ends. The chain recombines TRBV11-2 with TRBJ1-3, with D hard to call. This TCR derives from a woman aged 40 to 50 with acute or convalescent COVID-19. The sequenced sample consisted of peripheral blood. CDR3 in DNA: TGTGCCAGCAGCTTAATCGGGGCTGGAAACACCATATATTTT. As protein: CASSLIGAGNTIYF.